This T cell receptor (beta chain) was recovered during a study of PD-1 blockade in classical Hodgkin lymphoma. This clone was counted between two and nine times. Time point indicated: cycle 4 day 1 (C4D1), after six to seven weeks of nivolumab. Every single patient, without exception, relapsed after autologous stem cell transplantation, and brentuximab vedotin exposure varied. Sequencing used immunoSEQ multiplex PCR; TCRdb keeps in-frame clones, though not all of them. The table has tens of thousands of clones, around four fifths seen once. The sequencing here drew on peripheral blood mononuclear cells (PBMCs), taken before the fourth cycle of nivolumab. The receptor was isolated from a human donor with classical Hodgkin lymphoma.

The CDR3 sequence: CASSSGPWANIQYF. The CDR3 coding sequence is TGTGCCAGCAGCTCCGGGCCGTGGGCAAACATTCAGTACTTC. The chain uses TRBV11-2 and TRBJ2-4; D gene ambiguous. The CDR3 totals 14 residues. Trimming stripped 4 bases from V and 6 bases from J, with 13 bases between. Germline-derived CDR1 and CDR2 are SGHAT and FQNNGV.